This entry features one T cell receptor beta chain sequence. At the DNA level, this CDR3 is encoded by other sequences in the same sample as well. The V gene lost 5 bases and the J gene lost 4 bases, with 17 bases spanning the gap. This CDR3 spans 15 amino acids. Germline CDR1 is MNHEY and CDR2 is SVGAGI. Data came from immunoSEQ multiplex PCR; TCRdb stores just in-frame clones and leaves some out. The sample includes about 250,000 clones, 70% to 90% seen only once; the top ten take roughly 6%. The entry originates in a study of blood T cell repertoires in COVID-19. Study overall: Acute-phase and convalescent COVID-19 samples originated in the United States, Italy and Spain. In each case, the material was cDNA or gDNA derived from T cells, B-cell-depleted T cells, or PBMCs.

The clonotype comes from a woman younger than 45 with COVID-19, enrolled during active disease. This chain uses TRBV6-5 with TRBJ1-2, with D tentatively TRBD1 (5 bases). Sequenced material: peripheral blood. DNA for the CDR3: TGTGCCAGCAGTCCGGGGCAGGAGGGAACCTATGGCTACACCTTC. Translation: CASSPGQEGTYGYTF.